A few counts support the clone carrying this T cell receptor beta chain. What it recognizes is unknown. This sample was taken from a study of shared clonotypes between healthy human individuals. Study details: Samples came from a couple of female and three male donors aged 18 to 49.

Study conclusions and caveats: Sequencing depth was predicted to influence how clonotypes are shared among donors. The low donor count limited represented genetic and exposure-history diversity.

The CDR3 runs 15 residues. On ten immunoSEQ deep assay plates, unsorted PBMC DNA was sequenced. Clones were read by immunoSEQ multiplex PCR, and TCRdb kept only the in-frame ones, dropping some. The repertoire holds fewer than 700,000 clones, with roughly 79% as singletons. The chain is built from TRBV21-1 and TRBJ2-2. TRBV21-1 is tagged as a pseudogene. The sequenced material came from PBMCs. The origin of this receptor is a woman in her thirties or forties in good health. Some clones in this sample may be carry-over from other donors' samples. The CDR3 bases are TGTGCCAGCAGCAAGGGGAAGGGATCCACCGGGGAGCTGTTTTTT. This codes for CASSKGKGSTGELFF.